This passage covers 7 T cell receptor beta chains from one sample sequenced in a study of T cell repertoires in cytomegalovirus infection. MiXCR, applied by TCRdb to the reads, yields one record per CDR3 protein. The sample yields approximately 120,000 distinct CDR3 sequences, about 31% seen once. These TCRs' antigens remain unknown. Sequencing was performed on CD8+ T cells from cultured PBMCs, taken from culture after CMV antigen stimulation. The receptors were gathered from a human donor in good health (CMV status not recorded). Some clones in this sample may be carry-over from other donors' samples.

This clonotype was counted ten times or more. The chain carries TRBV6-2 or TRBV6-3 and TRBJ1-5; D remains ambiguous. This CDR3 region has 13 residues. Deletions cut 3 bases from V and 4 bases from J, with 7 bases between. The germline V gene encodes CDR1 MNHEY and CDR2 SVGEGT. The CDR3 protein is CASSYDENQPQHF. The DNA for the CDR3 is TGTGCCAGCAGTTATGATGAGAATCAGCCCCAGCATTTT.

The genes are TRBV11-1 and TRBJ1-3; D may be TRBD1 (5 bases). The CDR3 consists of 15 residues. The germline gives CDR1 SGHAT, CDR2 FQDESV (reference sequence). Trimming left V 3 bases short and J 3 bases short, with 12 bases between. The CDR3 is CASSFDRTYGNTIYF. The CDR3 DNA reads as TGTGCCAGCAGCTTTGACAGAACCTATGGAAACACCATATATTTT.

This clonotype was recorded at least ten times. The chain is built from TRBV7-2 and TRBJ1-4; D ambiguous. The CDR3 length is 13 residues. V lost 1 base and J lost 6, with 6 bases in between. Germline lookup yields CDR1 SGHTA and CDR2 FQGNSA. The CDR3 region is CASSLGEDEKLFF. DNA for the CDR3: TGTGCCAGCAGCTTAGGGGAGGATGAAAAACTGTTTTTT.

This clonotype was found a few times. The chain links TRBV5-1 to TRBJ1-1; 8 positions agree with TRBD1. Germline CDR1 reads SGHRS; CDR2 reads YFSETQ. The V gene end was trimmed by 0 bases and the J gene end by 11 bases; junction bases not matched to a gene: 12. The CDR3 has 15 residues. The CDR3 bases are TGCGCCAGCAGCTTGGCCAATGGACAGGGACCCGACGCTTTCTTT. Its translation: CASSLANGQGPDAFF.

This sequence joins TRBV4-3 and TRBJ2-1, with 15 bases matching TRBD2. With 0 bases clipped from V and 6 bases from J, the junction kept 6 bases outside the gene matches. This CDR3 contains 18 residues. The germline gives CDR1 LGHNA, CDR2 YSLEER. In DNA, the CDR3 is TGCGCCAGCAGCCAAGATCGGACTAGCGGGGGGGCCCTCAATGAGCAGTTCTTC. Translation gives CASSQDRTSGGALNEQFF.

This clonotype was observed a handful of times. The chain uses TRBV19 and TRBJ1-2, with 10 bases fitting TRBD1. The junction had 10 bases not matched to a gene; V was cut back by 4 bases and J by 2 bases. The length of the CDR3 is 17 residues. Germline assignment: CDR1 LNHDA and CDR2 SQIVND (reference sequence). CDR3 sequence reads: CASSTWTGGVLNYGYTF. The CDR3, as DNA: TGTGCCAGTAGTACTTGGACAGGGGGAGTATTGAACTATGGCTACACCTTC.

The table lists this clonotype with a few counts. V usage is TRBV12-3 or TRBV12-4 and J usage is TRBJ1-1; no clear D. The CDR3 sequence is 13 residues long. V lost 5 bases to trimming and J lost 3 bases, with 10 bases between them. Here the CDR3 reads CASSPRMDTEAFF. Here the CDR3 DNA reads TGTGCCAGCAGTCCTAGGATGGACACTGAAGCTTTCTTT.